One and the same sample provided the 18 T cell receptor beta chains below, sequenced in a study of blood T cell repertoires in COVID-19. Data came from immunoSEQ multiplex PCR; TCRdb stores just in-frame clones and leaves some out. The sample yields about 330,000 clones, about 87% seen once. Material: PBMCs or T cells enriched from blood (not recorded which). These receptors came from a woman between 25 and 40 years old who had recovered from COVID-19.

The rearrangement joins TRBV7-2 to TRBJ1-1; 7 positions agree with TRBD1. Germline CDR1 SGHTA, CDR2 FQGNSA. Losses at the gene ends were 4 bases for V and 3 bases for J; bases not matched to a gene: 11. The CDR3 is made up of 16 amino acids. The CDR3 nucleotides read TGTGCCAGCAGCTCCGGGATGGGCAGGGGGGACACTGAAGCTTTCTTT. Translating gives CASSSGMGRGDTEAFF.

The chain links TRBV18 to TRBJ1-4; no definite D call. Trimming left V 2 bases short and J 7 bases short, with 5 bases between. There are 12 residues in the CDR3. The germline V gene encodes CDR1 KGHSH and CDR2 LQKENI. DNA of the CDR3: TGTGCCAGCTCACCAGGCAGTGAAAAACTGTTTTTT. Translation: CASSPGSEKLFF.

This clone was found a few times. The chain uses TRBV6-5 and TRBJ2-7; D is unclear. Trimming pared 0 bases from V and 6 bases from J, leaving 9 bases between. This CDR3 has 13 residues. Germline V gives CDR1 MNHEY, CDR2 SVGAGI. In nucleotides, the CDR3 is TGTGCCAGCAGTTACTCATTCAGGTCCGAGCAGTACTTC. Translated: CASSYSFRSEQYF.

The V gene is TRBV12-3 or TRBV12-4, the J gene TRBJ2-3, with a possible D match to TRBD1 (6 bases). The CDR3 extends over 12 amino acids. Trimming stripped 6 bases from V and 9 bases from J, with 13 bases between. CDR3 nucleotide sequence: TGTGCCAGCAGCTTACAGGGAACCACGCAGTATTTT. Translated, it gives CASSLQGTTQYF.

There are a few counts of this clone. In nucleotides, the CDR3 is TGTGCCACCAGCAGAGGGGGGCGTAATCAGCCCCAGCATTTT. The encoded protein is CATSRGGRNQPQHF. This chain uses TRBV15 with TRBJ1-5; weak D call: TRBD1 (6 bases). The V gene lost 1 base and the J gene lost 4 bases, with 8 bases spanning the gap. The germline V gene encodes CDR1 LNHNV and CDR2 YYDKDF (reference sequence). The length of the CDR3 is 14 residues.

The V and J genes are TRBV7-8 and TRBJ1-1; D is perhaps TRBD1 (5 bases). CDR1 is SGHVS, CDR2 FQNEAQ, per germline. V lost 3 bases and J lost 1, with 18 bases in between. The CDR3 spans 17 residues. Here the CDR3 DNA reads TGTGCCAGCAGCTTGGGGTTCTTTCTTAGGGGGAACACTGAAGCTTTCTTT. As protein: CASSLGFFLRGNTEAFF.

The chain employs TRBV5-4 and TRBJ2-1; possible D gene TRBD2, 6 bases. This CDR3 region has 16 residues. CDR1 and CDR2 from the germline V gene are SGHNT and YYREEE (reference sequence). Between the trimmed V and J ends, which lost 0 bases and 4 bases, there was a span of 14 bases. The CDR3 region is CASSLAGVAEYNEQFF. The DNA for the CDR3 is TGTGCCAGCAGCTTGGCCGGGGTAGCGGAATACAATGAGCAGTTCTTC.

This clone is a singleton in its sample. V and J are TRBV7-2 and TRBJ1-5; 12 bases are shared with TRBD1. Germline-derived CDR1 and CDR2 are SGHTA and FQGNSA. The CDR3 is 19 amino acids. V was pared by 4 bases and J by 2 bases, with 12 bases of the junction left unmatched. The CDR3 nucleotides are TGTGCCAGCAGCTCAGTACCGGGACAGGGGGCTCGAGGCAATCAGCCCCAGCATTTT. It codes for CASSSVPGQGARGNQPQHF.

This rearrangement joins TRBV10-2 to TRBJ1-4; 8 positions match TRBD1. Germline assignment: CDR1 WSHSY and CDR2 SAAADI. With V trimmed by 2 bases and J by 3 bases, 2 bases remained unmatched. The CDR3 loop spans 15 amino acids. CDR3 sequence (DNA): TGCGCCAGCAGTGAGCCGGACAGGGCTAATGAAAAACTGTTTTTT. Amino acid sequence: CASSEPDRANEKLFF.

The V call is TRBV5-4, the J call TRBJ2-7; 8 nucleotides agree with TRBD1. Unmatched junction bases numbered 11, after V lost 4 bases and J lost 5 bases. CDR1 and CDR2 (germline): SGHNT, YYREEE (reference sequence). The CDR3 spans 15 residues. CDR3 nucleotides: TGTGCCAGCAGCGCCGGACAGGGTGGGCGGAACGAGCAGTACTTC. It is translated as CASSAGQGGRNEQYF. Based on the CDR3 plus reference TRBV5-4 and TRBJ2-7, the full variable domain is ETGVTQSPTHLIKTRGQQVTLRCSSQSGHNTVSWYQQALGQGPQFIFQYYREEENGRGNFPPRFSGLQFPNYSSELNVNALELDDSALYLCASSAGQGGRNEQYFGPGTRLTVT.

The chain has TRBV9 and TRBJ2-7, with D unresolved. CDR3 size: 14 residues. Trimming pared 4 bases from V and 0 bases from J, leaving 11 bases between. Per germline, CDR1 SGDLS and CDR2 YYNGEE. The CDR3 region has the DNA TGTGCCAGCAGCCCCGGTTGGAGCTCCTACGAGCAGTACTTC. The encoded protein is CASSPGWSSYEQYF.

With regard to this clone: The same CDR3 also results from other DNA sequences found in this sample. This CDR3 is CASSPTGGTEAFF. DNA for the CDR3: TGTGCCAGCTCACCGACAGGGGGCACTGAAGCTTTCTTT. The V and J genes are TRBV18 and TRBJ1-1; 9 bases are shared with TRBD1. Looked up from germline, CDR1 is KGHSH and CDR2 is LQKENI. The CDR3 loop spans 13 amino acids. With V trimmed by 3 bases and J by 4 bases, 0 bases remained unmatched.

The chain employs TRBV5-1 and TRBJ2-7; 8 nucleotides agree with TRBD1. CDR3 length equals 15 residues. Germline lookup yields CDR1 SGHRS and CDR2 YFSETQ. J was trimmed by 2 bases and V by 3 bases; bases with no gene match: 7. CDR3: CASSSQGAPAYEQYF. CDR3 nucleotide sequence: TGCGCCAGCAGCTCCCAGGGGGCTCCCGCCTACGAGCAGTACTTC.

The rearrangement joins TRBV2 to TRBJ2-7, with D maybe TRBD2 (5 bases). With 6 bases removed from V and 4 bases from J, the gap between germline ends came to 19 bases. There are 15 residues in the CDR3. CDR1 is SNHLY and CDR2 is FYNNEI in the germline V gene. The CDR3: CASRKGNAGQYEQYF. CDR3 sequence (DNA): TGTGCCAGCAGAAAAGGGAACGCGGGCCAATACGAGCAGTACTTC.

This chain links TRBV12-3 or TRBV12-4 with TRBJ2-3, with 10 bases identical to TRBD2. Trimming cost V 8 bases and J 6 bases; bases outside gene matches: 5. The CDR3 has 13 residues. The CDR3, as DNA: TGTGCCAGCTCGAAACTAGCGGGGGATACGCAGTATTTT. Residues: CASSKLAGDTQYF.

This chain uses TRBV9 with TRBJ2-2; weak D call: TRBD2 (6 bases). Germline V gives CDR1 SGDLS, CDR2 YYNGEE. V was cut by 3 bases and J by 0 bases, with 6 bases left in between. The CDR3 length is 14 residues. Here the CDR3 reads CASSGGANTGELFF. Written as DNA, the CDR3 is TGTGCCAGCAGCGGGGGGGCGAACACCGGGGAGCTGTTTTTT.

The chain recombines TRBV7-6 with TRBJ2-3; TRBD2 agrees at 9 bases. CDR3 size: 17 residues. Germline CDR1 is SGHVS and CDR2 is FNYEAQ. V trimming: 1 base; J trimming: 3 bases; junction bases outside the gene matches: 8. The CDR3 protein is CASSLGLSGGLTDTQYF. CDR3 bases: TGTGCCAGCAGCTTAGGCCTAAGCGGGGGGTTAACAGATACGCAGTATTTT.

The rearrangement joins TRBV4-2 to TRBJ1-2, with a possible D match to TRBD1 (5 bases). The V end lost 0 bases, the J end lost 8 bases, and 7 bases lay between the germline ends. This CDR3 is 12 amino acids long. Germline loops: CDR1 LGHNA, CDR2 YNFKEQ. The CDR3: CASSQDGAGYTF. The CDR3 bases are TGTGCCAGCAGCCAAGATGGGGCCGGCTACACCTTC.